This TCR beta chain was captured in a study of cytomegalovirus exposure and HLA in healthy donors. The CDR3 sequence is 15 residues long. Germline V gives CDR1 MGHRA, CDR2 YSYEKL. V lost 4 bases to trimming and J lost 1 base, with 10 bases between them. With 60 Vbeta and 13 Jbeta primers, the PCR was carried out. Data came from immunoSEQ multiplex PCR; TCRdb stores just in-frame clones and leaves some out. This sample has 160,000 or so clones, with 60% to 80% found just once. The chain links TRBV4-1 to TRBJ2-2, with D maybe TRBD1 (6 bases). Sequenced material: PBMCs. This TCR was sampled from a man between 50 and 59 years old in good health and CMV-seropositive. The CDR3 region is CASSRLTGNTGELFF. CDR3 sequence (DNA): TGCGCCAGCAGCCGCCTGACAGGGAACACCGGGGAGCTGTTTTTT.